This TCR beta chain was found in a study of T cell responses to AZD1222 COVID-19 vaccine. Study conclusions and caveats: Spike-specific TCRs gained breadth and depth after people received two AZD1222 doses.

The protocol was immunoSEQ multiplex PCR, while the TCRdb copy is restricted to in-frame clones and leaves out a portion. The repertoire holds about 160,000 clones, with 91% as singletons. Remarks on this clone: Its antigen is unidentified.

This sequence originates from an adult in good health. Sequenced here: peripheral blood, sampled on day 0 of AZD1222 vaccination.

DNA of the CDR3: TGTGCCAGCAGTGGACTAACCCGGGACACCGCCTCCTACGAGCAGTACTTC. Its translation: CASSGLTRDTASYEQYF. V is TRBV2 and J is TRBJ2-7, with a weak D call TRBD1 (6 bases). Germline lookup yields CDR1 SNHLY and CDR2 FYNNEI. The V gene lost 4 bases and the J gene lost 0 bases, with 19 bases spanning the gap. This CDR3 is 17 amino acids long.